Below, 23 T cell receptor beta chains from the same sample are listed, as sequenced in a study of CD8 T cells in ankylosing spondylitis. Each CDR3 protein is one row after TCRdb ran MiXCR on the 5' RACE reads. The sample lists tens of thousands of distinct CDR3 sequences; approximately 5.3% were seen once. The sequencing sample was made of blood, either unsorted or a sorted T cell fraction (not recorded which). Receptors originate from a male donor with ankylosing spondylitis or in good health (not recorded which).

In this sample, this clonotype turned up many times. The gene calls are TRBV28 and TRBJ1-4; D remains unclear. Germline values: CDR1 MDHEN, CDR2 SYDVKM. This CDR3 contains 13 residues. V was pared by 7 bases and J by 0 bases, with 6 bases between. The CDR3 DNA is TGTGCCAGCAAAGTTTCAACTAATGAAAAACTGTTTTTT. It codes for CASKVSTNEKLFF.

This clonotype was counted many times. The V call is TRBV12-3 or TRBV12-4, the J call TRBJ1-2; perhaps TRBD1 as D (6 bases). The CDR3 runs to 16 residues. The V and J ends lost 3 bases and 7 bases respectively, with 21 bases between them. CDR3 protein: CASSLTPRWGAPGYTF. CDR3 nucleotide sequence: TGTGCCAGCAGTTTGACCCCTAGATGGGGGGCGCCTGGCTACACCTTC.

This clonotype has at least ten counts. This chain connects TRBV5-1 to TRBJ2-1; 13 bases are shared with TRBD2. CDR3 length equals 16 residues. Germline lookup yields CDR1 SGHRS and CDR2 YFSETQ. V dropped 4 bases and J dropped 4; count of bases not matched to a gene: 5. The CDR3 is CASSLRTSGGYNEQFF. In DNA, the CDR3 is TGCGCCAGCAGCCTCCGGACTAGCGGGGGTTACAATGAGCAGTTCTTC.

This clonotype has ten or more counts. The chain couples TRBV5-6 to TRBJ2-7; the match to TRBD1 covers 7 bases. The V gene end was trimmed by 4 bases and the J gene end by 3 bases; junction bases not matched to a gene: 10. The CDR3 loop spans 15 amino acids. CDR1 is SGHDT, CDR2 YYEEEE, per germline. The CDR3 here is CASSGAGTDYYEQYF. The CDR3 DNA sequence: TGTGCCAGCAGCGGAGCCGGGACAGATTACTACGAGCAGTACTTC.

Written as DNA, the CDR3 is TGCAGTGCTGCAGGGCTCTGGGGAGAGACCCAGTACTTC. This gives the protein CSAAGLWGETQYF. The chain uses TRBV20-1 and TRBJ2-5; possibly TRBD1 for D (5 bases). The CDR3 covers 13 residues. Germline V gives CDR1 DFQATT, CDR2 SNEGSKA (reference sequence). The V end lost 5 bases, the J end lost 4 bases, and 14 bases lay between the germline ends.

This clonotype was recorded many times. The CDR3 coding sequence is TGCGCCAGCAGTCCCAGTTCTACCTATGGCTACACCTTC. The encoded protein is CASSPSSTYGYTF. This sequence joins TRBV10-1 and TRBJ1-2; D remains ambiguous. The CDR3 consists of 13 residues. Per the germline V gene, CDR1 is WNHNN and CDR2 is SYGVQD (reference sequence). V lost 5 bases and J lost 4, with 11 bases in between.

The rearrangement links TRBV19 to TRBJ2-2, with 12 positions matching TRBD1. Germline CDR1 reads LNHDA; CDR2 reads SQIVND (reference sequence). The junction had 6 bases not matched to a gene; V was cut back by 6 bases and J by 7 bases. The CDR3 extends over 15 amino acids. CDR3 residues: CASSRGTGGHGELFF. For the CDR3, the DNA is TGTGCCAGTAGCCGCGGGACAGGGGGCCACGGGGAGCTGTTTTTT.

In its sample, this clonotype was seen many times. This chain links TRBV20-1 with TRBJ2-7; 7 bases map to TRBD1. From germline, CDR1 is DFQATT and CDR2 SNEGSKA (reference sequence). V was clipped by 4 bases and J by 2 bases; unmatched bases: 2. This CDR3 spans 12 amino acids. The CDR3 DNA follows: TGCAGTGCTACGGGGACAGCCTACGAGCAGTACTTC. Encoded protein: CSATGTAYEQYF.

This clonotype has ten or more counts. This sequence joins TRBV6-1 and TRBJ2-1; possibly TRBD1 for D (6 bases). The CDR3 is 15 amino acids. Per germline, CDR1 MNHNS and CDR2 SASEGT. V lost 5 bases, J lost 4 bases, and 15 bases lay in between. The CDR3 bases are TGTGCCAGCAGTAGAGGGGACATTCTTTACAATGAGCAGTTCTTC. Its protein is CASSRGDILYNEQFF.

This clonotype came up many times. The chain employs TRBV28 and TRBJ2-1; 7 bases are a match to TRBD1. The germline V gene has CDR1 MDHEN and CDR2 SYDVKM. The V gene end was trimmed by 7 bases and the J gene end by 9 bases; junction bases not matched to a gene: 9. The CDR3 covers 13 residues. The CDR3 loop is CASNTGDLGEQFF. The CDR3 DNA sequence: TGTGCCAGCAATACAGGGGATCTCGGTGAGCAGTTCTTC.

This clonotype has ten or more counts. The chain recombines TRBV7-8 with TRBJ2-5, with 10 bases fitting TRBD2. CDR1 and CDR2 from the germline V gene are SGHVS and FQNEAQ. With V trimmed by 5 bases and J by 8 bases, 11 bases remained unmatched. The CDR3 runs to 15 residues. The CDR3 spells CASSPGSSGGLTQYF. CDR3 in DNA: TGTGCCAGCAGCCCCGGTTCTAGCGGGGGTTTAACCCAGTACTTC.

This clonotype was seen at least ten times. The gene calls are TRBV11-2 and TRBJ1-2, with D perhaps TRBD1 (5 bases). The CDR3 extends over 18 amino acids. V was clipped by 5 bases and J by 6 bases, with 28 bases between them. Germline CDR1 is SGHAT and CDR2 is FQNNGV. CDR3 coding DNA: TGTGCCAGCAGCCCGATTGCCGCAAGGGCCAGGGCAATGGATGGCTACACCTTC. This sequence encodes CASSPIAARARAMDGYTF.

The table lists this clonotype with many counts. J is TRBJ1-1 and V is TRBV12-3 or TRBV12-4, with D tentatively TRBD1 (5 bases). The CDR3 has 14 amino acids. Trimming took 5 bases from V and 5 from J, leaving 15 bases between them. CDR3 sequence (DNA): TGTGCCAGCAGTGGGTACGGGGGGGGGACTGAAGCTTTCTTT. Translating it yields CASSGYGGGTEAFF.

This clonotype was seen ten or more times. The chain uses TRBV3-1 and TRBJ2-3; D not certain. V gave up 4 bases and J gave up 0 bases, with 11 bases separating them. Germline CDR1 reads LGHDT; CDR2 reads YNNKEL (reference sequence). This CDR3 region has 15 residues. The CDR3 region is CASSPLGRSTDTQYF. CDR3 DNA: TGTGCCAGCAGCCCCCTAGGGCGGAGCACAGATACGCAGTATTTT.

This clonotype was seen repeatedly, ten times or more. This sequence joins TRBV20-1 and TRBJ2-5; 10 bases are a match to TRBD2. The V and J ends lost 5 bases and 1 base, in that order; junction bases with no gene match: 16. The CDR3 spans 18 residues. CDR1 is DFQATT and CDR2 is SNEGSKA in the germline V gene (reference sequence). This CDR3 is CSAGGPVAGGLSQETQYF. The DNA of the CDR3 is TGCAGTGCTGGGGGGCCCGTAGCGGGGGGACTATCCCAAGAGACCCAGTACTTC.

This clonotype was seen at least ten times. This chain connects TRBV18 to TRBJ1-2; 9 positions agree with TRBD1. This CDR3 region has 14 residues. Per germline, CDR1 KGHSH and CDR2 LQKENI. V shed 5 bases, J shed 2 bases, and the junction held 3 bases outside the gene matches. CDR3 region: CASSRDRANYGYTF. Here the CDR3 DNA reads TGTGCCAGCTCAAGGGACAGGGCGAACTATGGCTACACCTTC.

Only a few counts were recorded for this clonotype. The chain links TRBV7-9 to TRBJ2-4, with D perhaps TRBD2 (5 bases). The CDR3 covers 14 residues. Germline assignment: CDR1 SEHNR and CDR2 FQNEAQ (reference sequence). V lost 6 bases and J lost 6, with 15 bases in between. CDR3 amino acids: CASRLPGAGNIQYF. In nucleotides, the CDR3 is TGTGCCAGCAGACTCCCGGGCGCGGGAAACATTCAGTACTTC.

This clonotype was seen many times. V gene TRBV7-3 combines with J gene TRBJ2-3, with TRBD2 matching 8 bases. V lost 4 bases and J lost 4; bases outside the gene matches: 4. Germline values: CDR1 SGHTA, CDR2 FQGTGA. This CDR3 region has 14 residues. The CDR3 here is CASSSGTSPDTQYF. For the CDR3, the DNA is TGTGCCAGCAGCTCCGGGACTAGTCCAGATACGCAGTATTTT.

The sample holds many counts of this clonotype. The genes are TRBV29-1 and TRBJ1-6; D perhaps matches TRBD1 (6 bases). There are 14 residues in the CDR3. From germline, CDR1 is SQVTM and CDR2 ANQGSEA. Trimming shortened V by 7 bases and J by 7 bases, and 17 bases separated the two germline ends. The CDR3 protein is CSARGGGTNSPLHF. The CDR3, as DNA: TGCAGCGCTAGGGGAGGGGGGACAAATTCACCCCTCCACTTT.

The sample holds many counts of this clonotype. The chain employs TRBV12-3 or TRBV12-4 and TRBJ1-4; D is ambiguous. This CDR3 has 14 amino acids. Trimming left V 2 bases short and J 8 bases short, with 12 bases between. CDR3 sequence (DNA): TGTGCCAGCAGTTTATCTAGGCAGACCGAAAAACTGTTTTTT. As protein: CASSLSRQTEKLFF.

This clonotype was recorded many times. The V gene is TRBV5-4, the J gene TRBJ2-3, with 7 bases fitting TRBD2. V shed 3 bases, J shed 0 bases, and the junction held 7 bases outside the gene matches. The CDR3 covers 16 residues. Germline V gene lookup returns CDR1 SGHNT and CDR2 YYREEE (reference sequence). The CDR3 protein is CASSSLAESSTDTQYF. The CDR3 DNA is TGTGCCAGCAGCTCCCTAGCGGAAAGTAGCACAGATACGCAGTATTTT. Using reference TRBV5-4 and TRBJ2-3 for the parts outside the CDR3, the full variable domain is ETGVTQSPTHLIKTRGQQVTLRCSSQSGHNTVSWYQQALGQGPQFIFQYYREEENGRGNFPPRFSGLQFPNYSSELNVNALELDDSALYLCASSSLAESSTDTQYFGPGTRLTVL.

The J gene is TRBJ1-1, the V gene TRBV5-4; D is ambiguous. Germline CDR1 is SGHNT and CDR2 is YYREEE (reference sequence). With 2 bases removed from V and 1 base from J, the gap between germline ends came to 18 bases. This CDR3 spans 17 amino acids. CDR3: CASSFGFTEGGNTEAFF. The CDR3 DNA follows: TGTGCCAGCAGCTTTGGATTTACCGAGGGAGGGAACACTGAAGCTTTCTTT.

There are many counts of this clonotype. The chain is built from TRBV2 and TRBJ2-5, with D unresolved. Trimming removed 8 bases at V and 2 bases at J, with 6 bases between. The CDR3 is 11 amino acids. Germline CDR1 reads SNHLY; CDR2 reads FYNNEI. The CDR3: CASQRQETQYF. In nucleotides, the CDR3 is TGTGCCAGCCAGAGACAAGAGACCCAGTACTTC.